This T cell receptor beta chain was sequenced in a study of early stage breast cancer tumors. Study-wide background: About 80% of the 16 invasive tumors were ER+, PR+ and HER2-.

Produced via immunoSEQ multiplex PCR; TCRdb's table is partial and in-frame only. The sample yields about 72,000 clones, roughly 84% seen once. Comment on this clone: What it binds is unknown.

Study-level results: Commonly generated sequences made up most enriched TCRB sequences shared between patients. Tumor and normal breast were distinguished via blood comparison in most of the 16 patients. Compared with adjacent normal breast, tumors showed 2 to 2.5-fold denser, more clonal T cells.

The clonotype originates from a person aged 55 to 75 with breast cancer. Sequencing was carried out using blood.

This CDR3 reads CASSLDAQGAGDTQYF. Here the CDR3 DNA reads TGTGCCAGCAGCTTGGACGCACAGGGGGCCGGGGATACGCAGTATTTT. The V gene is TRBV5-4, the J gene TRBJ2-3; 9 positions agree with TRBD1. V dropped 0 bases and J dropped 6; count of bases not matched to a gene: 8. The CDR3 sequence is 16 residues long. Germline CDR1 reads SGHNT; CDR2 reads YYREEE (reference sequence). Based on the CDR3 plus reference TRBV5-4 and TRBJ2-3, the full variable domain is ETGVTQSPTHLIKTRGQQVTLRCSSQSGHNTVSWYQQALGQGPQFIFQYYREEENGRGNFPPRFSGLQFPNYSSELNVNALELDDSALYLCASSLDAQGAGDTQYFGPGTRLTVL.